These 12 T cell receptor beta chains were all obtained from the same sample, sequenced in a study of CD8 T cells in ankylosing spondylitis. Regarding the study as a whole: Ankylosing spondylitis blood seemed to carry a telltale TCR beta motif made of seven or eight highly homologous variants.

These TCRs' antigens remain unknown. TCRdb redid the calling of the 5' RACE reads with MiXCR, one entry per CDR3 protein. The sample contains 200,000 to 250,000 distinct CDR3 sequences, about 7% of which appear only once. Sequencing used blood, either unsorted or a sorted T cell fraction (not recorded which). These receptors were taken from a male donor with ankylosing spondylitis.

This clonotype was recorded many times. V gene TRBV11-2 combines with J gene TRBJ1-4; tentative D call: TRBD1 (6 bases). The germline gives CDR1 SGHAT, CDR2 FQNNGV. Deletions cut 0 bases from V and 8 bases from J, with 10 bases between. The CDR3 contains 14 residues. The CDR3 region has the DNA TGTGCCAGCAGCTTAGAAACAGGGTACGAAAAACTGTTTTTT. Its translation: CASSLETGYEKLFF.

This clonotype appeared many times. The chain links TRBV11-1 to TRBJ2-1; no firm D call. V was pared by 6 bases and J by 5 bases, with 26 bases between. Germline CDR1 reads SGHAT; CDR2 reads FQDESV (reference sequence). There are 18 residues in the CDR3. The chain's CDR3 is CASSSWRSRVSGDNEQFF. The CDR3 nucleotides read TGTGCCAGCAGTAGTTGGCGGAGCCGGGTTTCGGGCGACAATGAGCAGTTCTTC.

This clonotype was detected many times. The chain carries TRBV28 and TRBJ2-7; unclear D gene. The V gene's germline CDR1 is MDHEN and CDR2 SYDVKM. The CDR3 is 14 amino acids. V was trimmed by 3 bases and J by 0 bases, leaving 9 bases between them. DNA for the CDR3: TGTGCCAGCAGTTTGAGTGGAAGCTCCTACGAGCAGTACTTC. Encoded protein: CASSLSGSSYEQYF.

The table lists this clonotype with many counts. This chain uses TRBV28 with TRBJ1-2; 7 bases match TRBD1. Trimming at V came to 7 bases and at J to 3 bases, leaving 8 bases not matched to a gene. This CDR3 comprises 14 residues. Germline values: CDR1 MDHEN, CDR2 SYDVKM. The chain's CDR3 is CASILDRADYGYTF. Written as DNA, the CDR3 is TGTGCCAGCATCCTCGACAGGGCGGACTATGGCTACACCTTC.

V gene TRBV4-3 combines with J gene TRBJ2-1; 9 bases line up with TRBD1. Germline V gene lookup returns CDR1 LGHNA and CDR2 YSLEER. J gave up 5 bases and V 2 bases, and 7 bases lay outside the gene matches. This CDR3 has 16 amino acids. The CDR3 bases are TGCGCCAGCAGCCAACTTACGGGACAGGGAGACAATGAGCAGTTCTTC. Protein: CASSQLTGQGDNEQFF.

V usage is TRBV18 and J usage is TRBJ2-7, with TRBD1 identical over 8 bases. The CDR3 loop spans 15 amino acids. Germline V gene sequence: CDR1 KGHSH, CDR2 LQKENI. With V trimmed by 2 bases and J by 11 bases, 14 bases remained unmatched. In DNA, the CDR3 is TGTGCCAGCTCACCAAGGCGCGGAGACCCGGGACAGGAGTACTTC. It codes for CASSPRRGDPGQEYF.

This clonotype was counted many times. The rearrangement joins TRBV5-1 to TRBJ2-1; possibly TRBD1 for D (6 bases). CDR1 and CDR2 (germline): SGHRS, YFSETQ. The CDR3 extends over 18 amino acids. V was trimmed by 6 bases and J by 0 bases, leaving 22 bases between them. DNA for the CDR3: TGCGCCAGCATAGGAGACAGGACCGGCCCGAGCTCCTACAATGAGCAGTTCTTC. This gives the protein CASIGDRTGPSSYNEQFF.

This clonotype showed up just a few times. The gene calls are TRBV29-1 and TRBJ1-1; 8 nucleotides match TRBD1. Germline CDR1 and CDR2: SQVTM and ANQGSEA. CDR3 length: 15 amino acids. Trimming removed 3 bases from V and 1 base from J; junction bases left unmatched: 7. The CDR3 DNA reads TGCAGCGTTGACGAGAGGACAGGGAGGAACACTGAAGCTTTCTTT. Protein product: CSVDERTGRNTEAFF. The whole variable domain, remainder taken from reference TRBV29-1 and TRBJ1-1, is SAVISQKPSRDICQRGTSLTIQCQVDSQVTMMFWYRQQPGQSLTLIATANQGSEATYESGFVIDKFPISRPNLTFSTLTVSNMSPEDSSIYLCSVDERTGRNTEAFFGQGTRLTVV.

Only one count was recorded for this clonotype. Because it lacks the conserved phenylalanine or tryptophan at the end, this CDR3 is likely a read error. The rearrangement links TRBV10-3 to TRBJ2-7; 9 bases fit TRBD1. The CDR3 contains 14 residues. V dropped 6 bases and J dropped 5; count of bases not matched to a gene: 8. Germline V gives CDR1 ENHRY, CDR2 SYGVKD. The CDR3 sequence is CAIRTGQGNHEQYI. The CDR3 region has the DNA TGTGCCATCAGGACGGGACAGGGAAACCACGAGCAGTACATC.

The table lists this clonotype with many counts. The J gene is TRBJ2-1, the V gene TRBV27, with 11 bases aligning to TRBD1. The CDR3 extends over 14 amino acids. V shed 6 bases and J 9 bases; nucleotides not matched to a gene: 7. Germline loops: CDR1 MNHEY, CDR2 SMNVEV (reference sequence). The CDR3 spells CASRPGQGVGEQFF. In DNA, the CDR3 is TGTGCCAGCAGACCGGGACAGGGGGTTGGTGAGCAGTTCTTC.

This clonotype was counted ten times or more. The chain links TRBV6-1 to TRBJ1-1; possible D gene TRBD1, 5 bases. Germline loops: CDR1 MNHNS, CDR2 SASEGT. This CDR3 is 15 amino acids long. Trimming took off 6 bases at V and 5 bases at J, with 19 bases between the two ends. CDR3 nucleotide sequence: TGTGCCAGCAGGCAGCCCCTAAAGGGGAAAACTGAAGCTTTCTTT. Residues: CASRQPLKGKTEAFF.

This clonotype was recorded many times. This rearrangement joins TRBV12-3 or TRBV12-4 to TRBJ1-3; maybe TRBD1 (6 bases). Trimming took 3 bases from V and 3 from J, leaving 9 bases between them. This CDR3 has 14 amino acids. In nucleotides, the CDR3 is TGTGCCAGCAGTTTCGGGGGCGGTGGAAACACCATATATTTT. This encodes CASSFGGGGNTIYF.